This TCR beta chain derives from a study of cytomegalovirus exposure and HLA in healthy donors. Primers included in the PCR were 60 Vbeta and 13 Jbeta primers. The method was immunoSEQ multiplex PCR; TCRdb's version includes in-frame clones alone and lacks a portion of them. The table has 130,000 to 150,000 clones, 60% to 85% seen once. For this clone: The junction differs from germline at one of its ends, possibly a read error.

This CDR3 region has 15 residues. Germline lookup yields CDR1 SEHNR and CDR2 FQNEAQ (reference sequence). Donors in the study were healthy people who gave bone marrow. The chain couples TRBV7-9 to TRBJ2-1, with D maybe TRBD2 (5 bases). Sequenced input: PBMCs. The receptor was isolated from a woman between 35 and 50 years old in good health and CMV-seropositive. The CDR3 sequence is CSSSLGGLAGNEQFF. In nucleotides, the CDR3 is TGTTCCAGCAGCTTAGGCGGGCTAGCTGGCAATGAGCAGTTCTTC.